This T cell receptor beta chain emerged from a study of neurological immune-mediated disorders. Regarding the study as a whole: None of the CDR3 amino acid sequences of expanded clones were shared across subjects, and this suggested private repertoires in all groups. The greatest degree of TCR clonal expansion was observed in HTLV-1-associated myelopathy, with the lowest in multiple sclerosis, below that of healthy controls.

The time point denotes: longitudinal time-point 1 (baseline). Healthy control samples came from blood bank volunteers in Maryland, USA. V was pared by 4 bases and J by 5 bases, with 9 bases between. This CDR3 has 12 amino acids. The germline gives CDR1 SGHRS, CDR2 YFSETQ. With 10-nucleotide random UMIs included, cDNA was synthesized by 5'RACE. MiXCR, applied by TCRdb to the 5' RACE reads, yields one record per CDR3 protein. The data show approximately 70,000 distinct CDR3 sequences, roughly 10% seen once. For this clonotype: Antigen: not known.

The chain employs TRBV5-1 and TRBJ1-2; possible D gene TRBD1, 6 bases. The sequenced sample consisted of PBMCs. The sequence was obtained from a man aged 25-45 years in good health. The CDR3 reads CASSPGQYGYTF. Here the CDR3 DNA reads TGCGCCAGCAGCCCCGGACAGTATGGCTACACCTTC. The full variable domain, completed using reference TRBV5-1 and TRBJ1-2, is KAGVTQTPRYLIKTRGQQVTLSCSPISGHRSVSWYQQTPGQGLQFLFEYFSETQRNKGNFPGRFSGRQFSNSRSEMNVSTLELGDSALYLCASSPGQYGYTFGSGTRLTVV.